Sequencing of this T cell receptor (beta chain) was carried out in a study of T-cell reconstitution after alpha-beta-depleted transplantation in children. Whole-study results and caveats: It was newly produced T cells that mostly accounted for T-cell counts and diversity one year after transplant. In some patients, recipient T cells and intrathymic progenitors surviving conditioning explained high day-60 diversity. In patients about two months after transplant, alpha-beta T cells reportedly arose from several hundred expanded graft clones.

Unique molecular identifiers were incorporated when the TCRbeta library was constructed. TCRdb reprocessed the PCR reads via MiXCR and lists one record per CDR3 protein. The sample consists of 60,000 to 85,000 distinct CDR3 sequences, less than 20% of them appearing once. A word on this clonotype: No antigen is known for it.

CDR3 length: 16 residues. V was clipped by 3 bases and J by 2 bases, with 17 bases between them. The sequenced sample was PBMCs, mostly from graft donor cells, obtained 360 days after TCRalphabeta/CD19-depleted stem cell transplant. This TCR was sampled from a male patient under 10 years old who had a stem cell transplant for acute lymphoblastic leukemia, so the T cells may come from the graft donor. The chain recombines TRBV12-3 or TRBV12-4 with TRBJ2-7; either TRBD1 or TRBD2 may supply D (7 bases each). CDR3 coding DNA: TGTGCCAGCAGTTTCGGGAGGACAGGCCGGACCTACGAGCAGTACTTC. Protein sequence: CASSFGRTGRTYEQYF.